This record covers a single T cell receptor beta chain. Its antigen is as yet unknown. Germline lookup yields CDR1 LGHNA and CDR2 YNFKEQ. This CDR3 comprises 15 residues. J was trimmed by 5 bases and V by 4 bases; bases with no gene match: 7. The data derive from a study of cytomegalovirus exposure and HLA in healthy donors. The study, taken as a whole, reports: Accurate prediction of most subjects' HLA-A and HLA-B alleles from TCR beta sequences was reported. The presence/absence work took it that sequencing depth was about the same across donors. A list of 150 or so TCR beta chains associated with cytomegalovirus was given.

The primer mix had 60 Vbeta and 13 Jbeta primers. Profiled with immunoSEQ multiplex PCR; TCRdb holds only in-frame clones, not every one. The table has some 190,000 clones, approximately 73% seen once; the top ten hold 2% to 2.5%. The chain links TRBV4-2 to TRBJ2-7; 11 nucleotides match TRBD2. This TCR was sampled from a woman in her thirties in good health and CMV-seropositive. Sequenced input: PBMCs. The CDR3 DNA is TGTGCCAGCAGCCCCATAGCGGGGGGGCCGGACGAGCAGTACTTC. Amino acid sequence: CASSPIAGGPDEQYF.